The next 29 T cell receptor beta chains were all read from a single sample in a study of T-cell reconstitution after alpha-beta-depleted transplantation in children. Preparing the TCRbeta library involved the use of unique molecular identifiers. TCRdb re-called the PCR reads through MiXCR, storing one row per CDR3 protein. The repertoire includes some 840,000 distinct CDR3 sequences, 15% to 20% of them detected once, and just under 5% sits in the top ten. The sequencing here drew on PBMCs, mostly from graft donor cells, taken 360 days after TCRalphabeta/CD19-depleted stem cell transplant. The receptors originated from a male patient younger than 18 who had a stem cell transplant for acute lymphoblastic leukemia, so the T cells may come from the graft donor.

The chain recombines TRBV5-1 with TRBJ2-3; a weak D match, TRBD2 (6 bases). Trimming pared 3 bases from V and 2 bases from J, leaving 13 bases between. CDR3 length: 15 amino acids. Per the germline V gene, CDR1 is SGHRS and CDR2 is YFSETQ. The CDR3: CASSSVGGFTDTQYF. In nucleotides, the CDR3 is TGCGCCAGCAGCTCCGTCGGAGGGTTCACAGATACGCAGTATTTT.

This clonotype was counted a few times. The CDR3 nucleotides read TGTGCCAGCAGTCAGCATACTAGCGGGAGGGCCGGTTATACGCAGTATTTT. This codes for CASSQHTSGRAGYTQYF. The V gene is TRBV12-3 or TRBV12-4, the J gene TRBJ2-3, with 13 bases aligning to TRBD2. The ends lost 5 bases at V and 7 bases at J; junction bases unmatched: 12. This CDR3 is built from 17 residues.

There are a few counts of this clonotype. The rearrangement joins TRBV4-1 to TRBJ2-1, with 8 bases matching TRBD2. The trim removed 4 bases at V and 0 bases at J, leaving 11 bases unmatched. Germline V lookup: CDR1 MGHRA, CDR2 YSYEKL. This CDR3 comprises 18 residues. The CDR3 DNA follows: TGCGCCAGCAGCCGCGGACTAGCCCCTACTCTCTCCTACAATGAGCAGTTCTTC. Protein product: CASSRGLAPTLSYNEQFF.

CDR3: CASSASVALNTGELFF. The CDR3 DNA reads as TGTGCCAGCTCAGCTTCAGTCGCGCTGAACACCGGGGAGCTGTTTTTT. The chain recombines TRBV18 with TRBJ2-2, with D uncertain. Germline CDR1 is KGHSH and CDR2 is LQKENI. Trimming cost V 5 bases and J 1 base, with 14 bases left between them. The CDR3 runs to 16 residues.

This clonotype has at least ten counts. The rearrangement links TRBV11-2 to TRBJ2-1, with 12 bases fitting TRBD2. V lost 4 bases to trimming and J lost 3 bases; unmatched junction nucleotides: 4. This CDR3 is built from 16 residues. Looked up from germline, CDR1 is SGHAT and CDR2 is FQNNGV. In DNA form, the CDR3 reads TGTGCCAGCAGCTCAAGACTAGCGGGAGACTACAATGAGCAGTTCTTC. Translating gives CASSSRLAGDYNEQFF.

This clonotype was observed many times. This chain links TRBV29-1 with TRBJ2-3, with D possibly matching TRBD1 (5 bases). The V gene lost 4 bases and the J gene lost 2 bases, with 10 bases spanning the gap. This CDR3 contains 13 residues. In germline, CDR1 is SQVTM, CDR2 ANQGSEA. The CDR3 region is CSVARQFTDTQYF. Written as DNA, the CDR3 is TGCAGCGTTGCCCGACAGTTCACAGATACGCAGTATTTT.

This clonotype was observed a few times. V usage is TRBV5-1 and J usage is TRBJ2-1, with 8 bases aligning to TRBD2. The CDR3 extends over 15 amino acids. Germline CDR1 and CDR2: SGHRS and YFSETQ. The junction had 3 bases not matched to a gene; V was cut back by 4 bases and J by 0 bases. CDR3 region: CASSDLAGSYNEQFF. For the CDR3, the DNA is TGCGCCAGCAGCGACCTAGCGGGCTCCTACAATGAGCAGTTCTTC.

This clonotype was seen many times. The J gene is TRBJ2-3, the V gene TRBV12-3 or TRBV12-4; D is undetermined. This CDR3 spans 13 amino acids. V lost 3 bases and J 5 bases, leaving 9 bases between the germline ends. The chain's CDR3 is CASSLLVLDTQYF. CDR3 bases: TGTGCCAGCAGTTTGCTAGTATTAGATACGCAGTATTTT.

The chain recombines TRBV5-1 with TRBJ2-3; the D is unclear. The germline V and J ends were trimmed by 4 bases and 2 bases, with 8 bases remaining between them. In germline, CDR1 is SGHRS, CDR2 YFSETQ. The CDR3 length is 13 residues. CDR3 protein: CASSQLNTDTQYF. The CDR3 DNA reads as TGCGCCAGCAGCCAACTGAACACAGATACGCAGTATTTT.

In its sample, this clonotype was seen many times. The chain recombines TRBV5-1 with TRBJ2-7; the match to TRBD1 covers 7 bases. J lost 3 bases, V lost 3 bases, and 6 bases had no gene match. From germline, CDR1 is SGHRS and CDR2 YFSETQ. The CDR3 length is 14 residues. CDR3 DNA: TGCGCCAGCAGCTACGACAGGGAAAACTACGAGCAGTACTTC. Its protein product is CASSYDRENYEQYF.

The chain is built from TRBV7-9 and TRBJ1-2; D gene uncertain. The CDR3 runs 14 residues. Germline V gene sequence: CDR1 SEHNR, CDR2 FQNEAQ (reference sequence). V lost 3 bases to trimming and J lost 4 bases, with 12 bases between them. The DNA of the CDR3 is TGTGCCAGCAGCTTCACCGTAACAGCCTATGGCTACACCTTC. Amino acid sequence: CASSFTVTAYGYTF.

This clonotype was seen only a few times. The chain is built from TRBV5-1 and TRBJ1-6; maybe TRBD1 (6 bases). The CDR3 sequence is 15 residues long. Trimming pared 6 bases from V and 7 bases from J, leaving 17 bases between. Germline CDR1 reads SGHRS; CDR2 reads YFSETQ. The chain's CDR3 is CASTIGQPDNSPLHF. CDR3 bases: TGCGCCAGCACCATAGGACAGCCCGACAATTCACCCCTCCACTTT. The whole variable domain, filled in from reference TRBV5-1 and TRBJ1-6, reads KAGVTQTPRYLIKTRGQQVTLSCSPISGHRSVSWYQQTPGQGLQFLFEYFSETQRNKGNFPGRFSGRQFSNSRSEMNVSTLELGDSALYLCASTIGQPDNSPLHFGNGTRLTVT.

The table lists this clonotype with a few counts. V is TRBV5-1 and J is TRBJ2-5; 10 bases agree with TRBD2. After removal of 4 bases from V and 5 bases from J, the junction contained 8 bases not matched to a gene. Germline values: CDR1 SGHRS, CDR2 YFSETQ. The CDR3 spans 15 residues. DNA of the CDR3: TGCGCCAGCAGCATGAGCGGGAGGGCGGGTGAGACCCAGTACTTC. This translates into CASSMSGRAGETQYF.

The gene calls are TRBV5-6 and TRBJ2-1, with 8 bases fitting TRBD2. The CDR3 totals 15 residues. The trim removed 5 bases at V and 1 base at J, leaving 5 bases unmatched. The V gene's germline CDR1 is SGHDT and CDR2 YYEEEE. In DNA form, the CDR3 reads TGTGCCAGCAGACGGGAGGGGTTATCCTACAATGAGCAGTTCTTC. This encodes CASRREGLSYNEQFF.

This clonotype turned up a few times. The chain's CDR3 is CSARRSGHEQFF. In DNA form, the CDR3 reads TGCAGTGCTAGACGCTCCGGGCATGAGCAGTTCTTC. The V call is TRBV20-1, the J call TRBJ2-1; D is unresolved. Germline V CDR1 and CDR2: DFQATT, SNEGSKA (reference sequence). Trimming removed 2 bases from V and 8 bases from J, with 10 bases in between. CDR3 length: 12 amino acids.

V and J are TRBV20-1 and TRBJ2-1; D is possibly TRBD1 (5 bases). The CDR3 is 15 amino acids. Trimming removed 3 bases from V and 4 bases from J, with 16 bases in between. Germline CDR1 is DFQATT and CDR2 is SNEGSKA (reference sequence). CDR3 bases: TGCAGTGCTAGGAAGGCCCAGGGCCAATACAATGAGCAGTTCTTC. Translation gives CSARKAQGQYNEQFF.

The gene calls are TRBV18 and TRBJ1-1; D ambiguous. V lost 2 bases to trimming and J lost 4 bases, with 8 bases between them. In germline, CDR1 is KGHSH, CDR2 LQKENI. The CDR3 loop spans 13 amino acids. The CDR3 spells CASSPTLATEAFF. The DNA for the CDR3 is TGTGCCAGCTCACCAACACTGGCCACTGAAGCTTTCTTT.

The rearrangement uses TRBV20-1 and TRBJ2-1, with TRBD2 matching 8 bases. The CDR3 has 16 residues. Germline V lookup: CDR1 DFQATT, CDR2 SNEGSKA (reference sequence). V shed 2 bases and J 4 bases; nucleotides not matched to a gene: 10. Written as DNA, the CDR3 is TGCAGTGCTAGATCCTCGGCGGGAGGCCAATACAATGAGCAGTTCTTC. Translation: CSARSSAGGQYNEQFF.

The V call is TRBV23-1, the J call TRBJ2-1; D perhaps matches TRBD1 (7 bases). TRBV23-1 is an ORF for which the function is uncertain. V was pared by 5 bases and J by 7 bases, with 18 bases between. The CDR3 covers 15 residues. The CDR3 is CASSKWLAGGNEQFF. The CDR3 bases are TGCGCCAGCAGTAAATGGCTGGCAGGGGGGAATGAGCAGTTCTTC.

The chain employs TRBV5-1 and TRBJ2-3; 9 bases align to TRBD2. The CDR3 sequence is 16 residues long. CDR1 is SGHRS, CDR2 YFSETQ, per germline. With V trimmed by 0 bases and J by 5 bases, 7 bases remained unmatched. DNA of the CDR3: TGCGCCAGCAGCTTGGAGGTAGCGGGGGCTGTAGATACGCAGTATTTT. This codes for CASSLEVAGAVDTQYF.

A few counts support this clonotype. DNA for the CDR3: TGTGCCATCAGTGGAGGGGACTACAATGAGCAGTTCTTC. This gives the protein CAISGGDYNEQFF. This chain uses TRBV10-3 with TRBJ2-1, with D perhaps given as TRBD1 or TRBD2 (5 bases each). V lost 4 bases to trimming and J lost 3 bases, with 7 bases between them. CDR1 is ENHRY and CDR2 is SYGVKD in the germline V gene. The CDR3 is made up of 13 amino acids.

This clonotype showed up just a few times. This chain links TRBV12-3 or TRBV12-4 with TRBJ1-2; 9 bases are a match to TRBD1. Losses at the gene ends were 7 bases for V and 8 bases for J; bases not matched to a gene: 11. This CDR3 is 14 amino acids long. CDR3 bases: TGTGCCAGCACCCGAAAAGGGACAGGGAAGGGCTACACCTTC. Its translation: CASTRKGTGKGYTF.

The chain couples TRBV12-5 to TRBJ1-1; D unclear. The V and J ends lost 0 bases and 6 bases respectively, with 14 bases between them. CDR1 LGHNT and CDR2 FRNRAP come from the germline V gene. This CDR3 comprises 15 residues. CDR3 amino acids: CASGLVGRGGPEAFF. DNA of the CDR3: TGTGCTAGTGGTTTGGTTGGGCGTGGCGGCCCTGAAGCTTTCTTT. Complete variable domain (other parts from reference TRBV12-5 and TRBJ1-1): DARVTQTPRHKVTEMGQEVTMRCQPILGHNTVFWYRQTMMQGLELLAYFRNRAPLDDSGMPKDRFSAEMPDATLATLKIQPSEPRDSAVYFCASGLVGRGGPEAFFGQGTRLTVV.

V and J are TRBV9 and TRBJ2-7; D is unresolved. Deletions cut 0 bases from V and 2 bases from J, with 9 bases between. Germline V gives CDR1 SGDLS, CDR2 YYNGEE. The length of the CDR3 is 14 residues. The CDR3 DNA reads as TGTGCCAGCAGCGTAGGAAACGGAGCCTACGAGCAGTACTTC. Encoded protein: CASSVGNGAYEQYF.

This clonotype has only a few counts. Germline and junction disagree at one end, which may indicate a read error. The J gene is TRBJ2-5, the V gene TRBV6-1; D remains unclear. Germline-derived CDR1 and CDR2 are MNHNS and SASEGT. The CDR3 runs 14 residues. The CDR3 sequence: CASREARHQETQYF. CDR3 nucleotides: TGTGCCAGCAGGGAAGCAAGGCACCAAGAGACCCAGTACTTC.

This clonotype has a count of ten or more. J is TRBJ2-1 and V is TRBV4-2; TRBD2 matches 10 bases. J was trimmed by 4 bases and V by 4 bases; bases with no gene match: 4. Germline CDR1 is LGHNA and CDR2 is YNFKEQ. CDR3 size: 15 residues. CDR3 protein: CASSPAGGPYNEQFF. The CDR3 nucleotides are TGTGCCAGCAGCCCAGCGGGAGGGCCGTACAATGAGCAGTTCTTC.

The chain joins TRBV12-3 or TRBV12-4 to TRBJ2-7, with unresolved D. This CDR3 has 15 residues. The ends were cut back, 6 bases at V and 2 bases at J, with 17 bases in the middle. CDR3: CASRSNIGVTYEQYF. CDR3 nucleotide sequence: TGTGCCAGCAGGAGTAACATTGGGGTAACCTACGAGCAGTACTTC.

This chain uses TRBV3-1 with TRBJ2-5; 7 bases match TRBD2. The germline V gene encodes CDR1 LGHDT and CDR2 YNNKEL (reference sequence). The J segment lost 0 bases and the V segment lost 1 base, leaving 5 bases of the junction unmatched. The CDR3 has 16 residues. The CDR3 bases are TGTGCCAGCAGCCAAGGGCTAGCGGTTTACCAAGAGACCCAGTACTTC. As protein: CASSQGLAVYQETQYF.

This clonotype has ten or more counts. The rearrangement joins TRBV5-1 to TRBJ1-1; no definite D call. This CDR3 region has 15 residues. CDR1 is SGHRS, CDR2 YFSETQ, per germline. V dropped 0 bases and J dropped 0 bases, with 9 bases sitting between them. The CDR3 protein is CASSLAPDLNTEAFF. The CDR3 DNA reads TGCGCCAGCAGCTTGGCGCCGGACCTGAACACTGAAGCTTTCTTT. Full variable domain (missing parts from reference TRBV5-1 and TRBJ1-1): KAGVTQTPRYLIKTRGQQVTLSCSPISGHRSVSWYQQTPGQGLQFLFEYFSETQRNKGNFPGRFSGRQFSNSRSEMNVSTLELGDSALYLCASSLAPDLNTEAFFGQGTRLTVV.